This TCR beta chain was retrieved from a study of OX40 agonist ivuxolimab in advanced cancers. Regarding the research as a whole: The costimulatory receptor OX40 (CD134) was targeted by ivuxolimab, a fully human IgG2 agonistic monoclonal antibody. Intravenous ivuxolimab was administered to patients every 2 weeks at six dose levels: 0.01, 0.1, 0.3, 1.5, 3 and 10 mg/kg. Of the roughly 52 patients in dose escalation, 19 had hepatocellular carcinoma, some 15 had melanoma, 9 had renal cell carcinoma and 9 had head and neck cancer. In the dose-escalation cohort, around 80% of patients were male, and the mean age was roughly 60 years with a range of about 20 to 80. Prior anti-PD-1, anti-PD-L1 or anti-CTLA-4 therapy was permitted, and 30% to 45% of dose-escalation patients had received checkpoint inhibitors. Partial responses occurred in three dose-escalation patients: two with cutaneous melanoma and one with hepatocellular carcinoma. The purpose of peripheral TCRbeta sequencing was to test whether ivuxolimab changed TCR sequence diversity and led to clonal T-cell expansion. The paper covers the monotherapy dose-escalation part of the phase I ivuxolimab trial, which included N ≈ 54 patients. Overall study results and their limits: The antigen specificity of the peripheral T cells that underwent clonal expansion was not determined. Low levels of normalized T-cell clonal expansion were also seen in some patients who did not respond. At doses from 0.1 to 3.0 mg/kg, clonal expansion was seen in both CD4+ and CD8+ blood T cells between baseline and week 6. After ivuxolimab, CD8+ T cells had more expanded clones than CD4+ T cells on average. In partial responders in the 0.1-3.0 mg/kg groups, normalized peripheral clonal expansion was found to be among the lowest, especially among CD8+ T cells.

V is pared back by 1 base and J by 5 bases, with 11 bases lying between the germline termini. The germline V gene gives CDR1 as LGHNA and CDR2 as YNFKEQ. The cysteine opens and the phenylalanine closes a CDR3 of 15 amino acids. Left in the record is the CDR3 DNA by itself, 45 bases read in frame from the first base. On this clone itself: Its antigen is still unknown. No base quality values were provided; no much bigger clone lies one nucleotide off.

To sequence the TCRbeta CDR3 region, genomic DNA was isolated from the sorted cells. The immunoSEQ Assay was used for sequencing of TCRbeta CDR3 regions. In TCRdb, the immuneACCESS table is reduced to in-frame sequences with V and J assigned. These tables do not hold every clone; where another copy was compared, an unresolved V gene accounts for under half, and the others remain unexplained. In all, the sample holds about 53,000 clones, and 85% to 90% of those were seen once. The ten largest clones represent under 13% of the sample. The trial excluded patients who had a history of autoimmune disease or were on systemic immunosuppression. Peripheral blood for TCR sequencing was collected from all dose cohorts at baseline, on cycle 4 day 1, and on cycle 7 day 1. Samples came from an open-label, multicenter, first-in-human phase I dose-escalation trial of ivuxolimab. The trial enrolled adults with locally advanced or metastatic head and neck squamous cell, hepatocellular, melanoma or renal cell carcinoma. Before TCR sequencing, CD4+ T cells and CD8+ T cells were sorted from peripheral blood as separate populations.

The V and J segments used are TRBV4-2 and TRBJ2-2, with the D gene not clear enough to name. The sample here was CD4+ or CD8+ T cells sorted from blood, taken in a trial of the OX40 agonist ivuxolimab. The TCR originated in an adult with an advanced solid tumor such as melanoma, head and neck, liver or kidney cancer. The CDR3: CASSQGLQVTGELFF. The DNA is TGTGCCAGCAGCCAAGGGCTTCAGGTGACCGGGGAGCTGTTTTTT.